This is a list of T cell receptor beta chains from one sample in a study of T cell repertoires in cytomegalovirus infection. MiXCR, applied by TCRdb to the reads, yields one record per CDR3 protein. The sample yields just over 300,000 distinct CDR3 sequences, about a sixth seen once. The sequenced sample was PBMCs. The receptors derive from a human donor in good health (CMV status not recorded). Some clones in this sample may be carry-over from other donors' samples. Both conserved end residues are part of each CDR3. The order of the fields is CDR3 length, D gene, clone size, J gene, V gene, CDR3 DNA, CDR3 protein. A D gene is named only where the DNA matches it firmly. A row's size may be missing; if present it is once, few, many or a size class.

16 - many TRBJ1-1 TRBV7-2 TGTGCCAGCAGTCGACCCGAGGGATCATGGAACACTGAAGCTTTCTTT CASSRPEGSWNTEAFF
14 - few TRBJ1-5 TRBV7-6 TGTGCCAGCAGCTTCCCGGGACCTAATCAGCCCCAGCATTTT CASSFPGPNQPQHF
15 TRBD1 few TRBJ1-1 TRBV27 TGTGCCAGCAGTTTCTCGACAGGGGCAGGAACTGAAGCTTTCTTT CASSFSTGAGTEAFF
16 TRBD2 - TRBJ2-3 TRBV7-3 TGTGCCAGCAGCTCCGGACTAGCGGGACTCACAGATACGCAGTATTTT CASSSGLAGLTDTQYF
14 TRBD1 many TRBJ2-7 TRBV28 TGTGCCAGCAGCAAGCGACAGGGGGCAGGCGAGCAGTACTTC CASSKRQGAGEQYF
16 - - TRBJ1-3 TRBV19 TGTGCCAGTAGACAACCGGGACGTAGCTCTGGAAACACCATATATTTT CASRQPGRSSGNTIYF
16 TRBD1 - TRBJ2-1 TRBV6-5 TGTGCCAGCAGTTACTCGCGGACAGGCATTTTCGGTGAGCAGTTCTTC CASSYSRTGIFGEQFF
14 TRBD1 many TRBJ2-7 TRBV7-2 TGTGCCAGCAGCTCCGGACAGGGGGGCGACGAGCAGTACTTC CASSSGQGGDEQYF
16 TRBD1 many TRBJ1-2 TRBV4-2 TGTGCCAGCAGCCAAGATCGGGACAGACCCACTAATGGCTACACCTTC CASSQDRDRPTNGYTF
14 - - TRBJ1-5 TRBV19 TGTGCCAGTAGTTACGCGACAGGCAATCAGCCCCAGCATTTT CASSYATGNQPQHF
16 - few TRBJ2-7 TRBV11-2 TGTGCCAGCAGCTTTTTGGGACCGAGCTTCTCCTACGAGCAGTACTTC CASSFLGPSFSYEQYF
14 - - TRBJ1-1 TRBV4-3 TGCGCCAGCAGCCAAGACCCGGTGCGAGGGGAAGCTTTCTTT CASSQDPVRGEAFF
15 - many TRBJ2-3 TRBV28 TGTGCCAGCAGTTTTTGGAACGTGGGCACAGATACGCAGTATTTT CASSFWNVGTDTQYF
17 - few TRBJ2-5 TRBV19 TGTGCCAGTAGTTCCCCGACGGCTACTAGCTTGAAAAAGACCCAGTACTTC CASSSPTATSLKKTQYF
12 - few TRBJ2-3 TRBV20-1 TGCAGTGCTACAACTAGCTCAGATACGCAGTATTTT CSATTSSDTQYF